This is a list of T cell receptor beta chains from one sample in a study of beta chain features in type 1 diabetes. This table comes from immunoSEQ multiplex PCR, and its TCRdb copy is limited to in-frame clones, with some not included. Of some 290,000 clones listed, about 13% are singletons. The specimen sequenced was naive CD4+ T cells from blood. The receptor source for this set is a man under 40 with type 1 diabetes. The CDR3 runs from the conserved cysteine through the conserved F or W. A D gene is named only where the DNA matches it firmly. Some rows have no size entry. The others give once, few or many, or a class for an expanded clone.

D gene | CDR3 length | J gene | V gene | clone size | CDR3 protein | CDR3 DNA
TRBD1 | 15 | TRBJ2-5 | TRBV18 | NA | CASSRDREYQETQYF | TGTGCCAGCTCAAGGGACAGAGAATACCAAGAGACCCAGTACTTC
NA | 14 | TRBJ2-3 | TRBV14 | few | CASSPRQRGDTQYF | TGTGCCAGCAGCCCCAGACAGAGGGGGGATACGCAGTATTTT
NA | 13 | TRBJ1-2 | TRBV4-1 | NA | CASSQEGPYGYTF | TGCGCCAGCAGCCAAGAGGGCCCCTATGGCTACACCTTC
TRBD2 | 19 | TRBJ2-3 | TRBV18 | few | CASSPTPYGTSGSGDTQYF | TGTGCCAGCTCACCAACTCCGTACGGGACTAGCGGGAGCGGGGATACGCAGTATTTT
TRBD2 | 12 | TRBJ2-5 | TRBV28 | NA | CASSRTSGRQYF | TGTGCCAGCAGTAGGACTAGCGGGAGGCAGTACTTC
NA | 14 | TRBJ1-1 | TRBV6-6 | few | CASSYRRMNTEAFF | TGTGCCAGCAGTTACAGGCGGATGAACACTGAAGCTTTCTTT
TRBD2 | 16 | TRBJ2-5 | TRBV6-5 | few | CASSYATSGRGATQYF | TGTGCCAGCAGTTATGCCACTAGCGGGAGAGGAGCGACCCAGTACTTC
NA | 14 | TRBJ1-5 | TRBV27 | NA | CASSGAGKNQPQHF | TGTGCCAGCAGTGGAGCGGGGAAGAATCAGCCCCAGCATTTT
TRBD2 | 15 | TRBJ2-1 | TRBV5-6 | few | CASSFRAGNYNEQFF | TGTGCCAGCAGCTTCAGAGCGGGAAACTACAATGAGCAGTTCTTC
TRBD2 | 18 | TRBJ2-5 | TRBV9 | once | CASSVGLAAGGLWETQYF | TGTGCCAGCAGCGTAGGTCTGGCAGCGGGAGGACTCTGGGAGACCCAGTACTTC
NA | 16 | TRBJ2-5 | TRBV5-4 | NA | CASSFWAGTEGETQYF | TGTGCCAGCAGCTTCTGGGCGGGAACCGAGGGAGAGACCCAGTACTTC
TRBD2 | 16 | TRBJ2-7 | TRBV4-1 | NA | CASSRSTGTSTYEQYF | TGCGCCAGCAGCCGTTCAACCGGGACTAGCACCTACGAGCAGTACTTC